A single sample is the source of the 30 T cell receptor beta chains below, sequenced in a study of shared T cell receptors in the human thymus. Clones were sequenced by immunoSEQ multiplex PCR, and TCRdb holds only the in-frame ones, with some missing. The table includes around 730,000 clones, approximately 85% detected once. The sample was also linked to a second study, of human thymus T cells.

Sequenced material: thymocytes. The source is a girl under two years old with a congenital heart defect.

The CDR3: CASSQDGTDFTYEQYF. As DNA, the CDR3 is TGTGCCAGCAGCCAAGATGGAACGGACTTCACATACGAGCAGTACTTC. The chain couples TRBV4-2 to TRBJ2-7; TRBD2 is a possible D gene (5 bases). Germline CDR1 LGHNA, CDR2 YNFKEQ. CDR3 size: 16 residues. V was pared by 0 bases and J by 4 bases, with 16 bases between.

The chain combines TRBV7-2 with TRBJ2-1; 8 nucleotides align to TRBD2. The CDR3 length is 18 residues. Germline CDR1 is SGHTA and CDR2 is FQGNSA. The trim removed 5 bases at V and 0 bases at J, leaving 12 bases unmatched. The CDR3 sequence: CASSPPRGGAFSYNEQFF. The CDR3 DNA is TGTGCCAGCAGCCCTCCTCGGGGGGGGGCCTTCTCCTACAATGAGCAGTTCTTC.

The chain carries TRBV4-3 and TRBJ1-4; tentatively, D is TRBD1 (6 bases). The germline V gene encodes CDR1 LGHNA and CDR2 YSLEER. Trimming shortened V by 0 bases and J by 7 bases, and 15 bases separated the two germline ends. CDR3 size: 16 residues. The CDR3 DNA is TGCGCCAGCAGCCAAGAAGGCGGGGGCATTGGTGAAAAACTGTTTTTT. Amino acids: CASSQEGGGIGEKLFF.

V usage is TRBV9 and J usage is TRBJ1-2; D possibly corresponds to TRBD1 (5 bases). Trimming stripped 5 bases from V and 0 bases from J, with 11 bases between. CDR1 is SGDLS, CDR2 YYNGEE, per germline. The CDR3 has 14 amino acids. The chain's CDR3 is CASSSGLTNYGYTF. CDR3 DNA: TGTGCCAGCAGTTCAGGGCTAACTAACTATGGCTACACCTTC.

V and J are TRBV6-6 and TRBJ2-7; TRBD2 agrees at 8 bases. CDR1 MNHNY and CDR2 SVGAGI come from the germline V gene (reference sequence). CDR3 length: 14 amino acids. J was trimmed by 0 bases and V by 6 bases; bases with no gene match: 4. CDR3 protein: CASSSSGGSYEQYF. The DNA of the CDR3 is TGTGCCAGCAGCTCCAGCGGGGGCTCCTACGAGCAGTACTTC.

The J gene is TRBJ1-6, the V gene TRBV6-6, with a tentative D call TRBD1 (5 bases). V dropped 6 bases and J dropped 10 bases, with 13 bases sitting between them. The germline CDR1 and CDR2 sequences are MNHNY and SVGAGI (reference sequence). The CDR3 is 13 amino acids. The CDR3 DNA is TGTGCCAGCAGGGGACGGGGGGAGTCACCCCTCCACTTT. This translates into CASRGRGESPLHF.

This clone was detected only a few times. The chain employs TRBV7-1 and TRBJ1-2, with D uncertain. TRBV7-1 is filed as an ORF, its function uncertain. Trimming shortened V by 0 bases and J by 0 bases, and 35 bases separated the two germline ends. This CDR3 contains 24 residues. The CDR3: CASSSAREQAPWLDLGFTNYGYTF. In DNA, the CDR3 is TGTGCCAGCAGCTCAGCCCGTGAGCAGGCCCCTTGGCTCGATCTTGGGTTTACTAACTATGGCTACACCTTC.

This chain links TRBV6-1 with TRBJ2-7, with D possibly TRBD2 on 6 matching bases. From germline, CDR1 is MNHNS and CDR2 SASEGT. The CDR3 sequence is 13 residues long. V was cut by 11 bases and J by 1 base, with 15 bases left in between. The CDR3 nucleotides read TGTGCCGCCCTCCGGGGGTGGTCCTACGAGCAGTACTTC. It specifies CAALRGWSYEQYF.

The chain combines TRBV21-1 with TRBJ2-2; the tabulated D call, TRBD1, remains unverified against the DNA. TRBV21-1 is a pseudogene segment. This CDR3 is 18 amino acids long. CDR3 in DNA: TGTGCCAGCAGCAGAAACCGGGACAGGGGGTCGAACACCGGGGAGCTGTTTTTT. Its translation is CASSRNRDRGSNTGELFF.

The chain uses TRBV27 and TRBJ1-3, with a possible D match to TRBD1 (6 bases). V gave up 5 bases and J gave up 4 bases, with 12 bases separating them. Per germline, CDR1 MNHEY and CDR2 SMNVEV (reference sequence). This CDR3 comprises 14 residues. DNA for the CDR3: TGTGCCAGCAGTCCCCGGGACACGGGAAACACCATATATTTT. Protein sequence: CASSPRDTGNTIYF.

This chain joins TRBV5-1 and TRBJ2-4, with D perhaps matching TRBD1 (6 bases). Germline CDR1 is SGHRS and CDR2 is YFSETQ. V lost 2 bases to trimming and J lost 3 bases, with 9 bases between them. The CDR3 length is 14 residues. CDR3 coding DNA: TGCGCCAGCAGCTTCACAGGGCACAAAAACATTCAGTACTTC. It specifies CASSFTGHKNIQYF.

V and J are TRBV29-1 and TRBJ2-7; TRBD2 matches at 10 bases. Germline CDR1 SQVTM, CDR2 ANQGSEA. V trimming: 6 bases; J trimming: 2 bases; junction bases outside the gene matches: 7. The CDR3 is 14 amino acids. CDR3 amino acids: CSVSALAGTYEQYF. The CDR3 DNA reads as TGCAGCGTATCCGCACTAGCGGGAACCTACGAGCAGTACTTC.

This rearrangement joins TRBV6-6 to TRBJ2-1; 10 nucleotides line up with TRBD2. The CDR3 is 14 amino acids. Trimming at V came to 4 bases and at J to 6 bases, leaving 3 bases not matched to a gene. Per germline, CDR1 MNHNY and CDR2 SVGAGI (reference sequence). DNA for the CDR3: TGTGCCAGCAGTTTCCAGCGGGGGGGCAATGAGCAGTTCTTC. Protein sequence: CASSFQRGGNEQFF.

The rearrangement uses TRBV19 and TRBJ1-2; tentatively, D is TRBD1 (5 bases). From germline, CDR1 is LNHDA and CDR2 SQIVND (reference sequence). This CDR3 spans 13 amino acids. Trimming took off 8 bases at V and 1 base at J, with 11 bases between the two ends. CDR3 DNA sequence: TGTGCCAGTGGACATAACTTTAACTATGGCTACACCTTC. The encoded protein is CASGHNFNYGYTF.

This chain joins TRBV29-1 and TRBJ1-2; D is perhaps TRBD1 (6 bases). The CDR3 sequence is 13 residues long. Trimming shortened V by 7 bases and J by 4 bases, and 16 bases separated the two germline ends. Germline CDR1 and CDR2: SQVTM and ANQGSEA. The CDR3, as DNA: TGCAGCGCGAGGGGGGGCGGAAGCTATGGCTACACCTTC. As protein: CSARGGGSYGYTF.

This chain joins TRBV28 and TRBJ1-4; the D is unclear. CDR1 is MDHEN, CDR2 SYDVKM, per germline. The CDR3 length is 14 residues. Trimming removed 6 bases from V and 4 bases from J, with 12 bases in between. Written as DNA, the CDR3 is TGTGCCAGCAGAGGAGGAATAAGTAATGAAAAACTGTTTTTT. The encoded protein is CASRGGISNEKLFF.

Details on this clone: This sample also contains other DNA sequences that code for the same CDR3. In DNA form, the CDR3 reads TGTGCCAGCAGCGTAAGGGGGAGAGGCTACACCTTC. Translated: CASSVRGRGYTF. The V and J genes are TRBV9 and TRBJ1-2, with D tentatively TRBD1 (6 bases). Between the trimmed V and J ends, which lost 1 base and 8 bases, there was a span of 9 bases. Germline V CDR1 and CDR2: SGDLS, YYNGEE. The length of the CDR3 is 12 residues.

The V and J genes are TRBV6-5 and TRBJ2-7; D might be TRBD1 (8 bases). Germline-derived CDR1 and CDR2 are MNHEY and SVGAGI. V lost 4 bases and J lost 7, with 17 bases in between. The CDR3 spans 14 residues. CDR3 DNA sequence: TGTGCCAGCAGTTCCCAGGGGGCCGGGGGGGAGCAGTACTTC. Its protein is CASSSQGAGGEQYF.

CDR3 DNA sequence: TGTGCCAGCAGCCTTGGACAGGGGTTGACGAACACTGAAGCTTTCTTT. It specifies CASSLGQGLTNTEAFF. The gene calls are TRBV5-6 and TRBJ1-1; TRBD1 matches at 9 bases. CDR1 and CDR2 from the germline V gene are SGHDT and YYEEEE. V trimming: 4 bases; J trimming: 1 base; junction bases outside the gene matches: 8. The CDR3 contains 16 residues. The full variable domain, with the rest looked up from reference TRBV5-6 and TRBJ1-1, is DAGVTQSPTHLIKTRGQQVTLRCSPKSGHDTVSWYQQALGQGPQFIFQYYEEEERQRGNFPDRFSGHQFPNYSSELNVNALLLGDSALYLCASSLGQGLTNTEAFFGQGTRLTVV.

The genes are TRBV27 and TRBJ1-2, with 7 bases identical to TRBD1. Trimming cost V 4 bases and J 5 bases; bases outside gene matches: 13. The V gene's germline CDR1 is MNHEY and CDR2 SMNVEV (reference sequence). There are 16 residues in the CDR3. CDR3 coding DNA: TGTGCCAGCAGTTCAAACGGCGCGGGACAGATATATGGCTACACCTTC. It codes for CASSSNGAGQIYGYTF.

J is TRBJ2-7 and V is TRBV4-1; the match to TRBD1 covers 10 bases. There are 15 residues in the CDR3. After removal of 4 bases from V and 5 bases from J, the junction contained 8 bases not matched to a gene. Germline V gives CDR1 MGHRA, CDR2 YSYEKL. This CDR3 is CASSPRPGQGNEQYF. The CDR3 coding sequence is TGCGCCAGCAGCCCCCGACCGGGACAGGGGAACGAGCAGTACTTC.

The J gene is TRBJ2-3, the V gene TRBV10-3, with no clear D. Looked up from germline, CDR1 is ENHRY and CDR2 is SYGVKD. The germline V and J ends were trimmed by 3 bases and 5 bases, with 6 bases remaining between them. The CDR3 is 12 amino acids. CDR3 in amino acids: CAISDFLDTQYF. The DNA for the CDR3 is TGTGCCATCAGTGATTTCCTAGATACGCAGTATTTT.

Note on this clone: Other DNA sequences from this sample encode an identical CDR3 as well. The gene calls are TRBV5-1 and TRBJ1-1; D ambiguous. Germline loops: CDR1 SGHRS, CDR2 YFSETQ. Trimming shortened V by 0 bases and J by 1 base, and 7 bases separated the two germline ends. There are 14 residues in the CDR3. CDR3 in DNA: TGCGCCAGCAGCTTGGCCACGGGGAACACTGAAGCTTTCTTT. Translation gives CASSLATGNTEAFF.

About this clone itself: This sample also contains other DNA sequences that code for the same CDR3. The chain carries TRBV5-1 and TRBJ2-7; 7 bases align to TRBD1. CDR3 length: 14 residues. Germline trimming cut 2 bases from V and 4 bases from J; bases unmatched to any gene: 6. Germline V CDR1 and CDR2: SGHRS, YFSETQ. This CDR3 reads CASSLRQGSYEQYF. DNA of the CDR3: TGCGCCAGCAGCTTAAGACAGGGATCGTACGAGCAGTACTTC.

V and J are TRBV5-1 and TRBJ2-7, with a weak D call TRBD1 (5 bases). Between the trimmed V and J ends, which lost 5 bases and 1 base, there was a span of 16 bases. From germline, CDR1 is SGHRS and CDR2 YFSETQ. CDR3 size: 15 residues. CDR3 region: CASRIKPQDSYEQYF. The CDR3 region has the DNA TGCGCCAGCAGGATAAAGCCACAGGATTCCTACGAGCAGTACTTC.

The CDR3 nucleotides are TGTGCCAGCAGTGAATTTATACGAACGCGGGAGAACCAAGAGACCCAGTACTTC. Its protein product is CASSEFIRTRENQETQYF. The rearrangement joins TRBV6-1 to TRBJ2-5; 7 nucleotides match TRBD2. The germline V gene has CDR1 MNHNS and CDR2 SASEGT. Trimming cost V 2 bases and J 0 bases; bases outside gene matches: 12. The CDR3 has 18 amino acids.

The chain couples TRBV6-1 to TRBJ1-2, with D perhaps TRBD1 (5 bases). Germline values: CDR1 MNHNS, CDR2 SASEGT. V lost 10 bases to trimming and J lost 5 bases, with 23 bases between them. This CDR3 has 15 residues. CDR3 residues: CATTLFRDGGYGYTF. CDR3 nucleotides: TGTGCCACCACACTTTTCCGGGACGGGGGGTATGGCTACACCTTC.

This chain links TRBV4-2 with TRBJ2-1, with TRBD2 matching over 12 bases. There are 20 residues in the CDR3. With V trimmed by 1 base and J by 0 bases, 10 bases remained unmatched. Per germline, CDR1 LGHNA and CDR2 YNFKEQ. The CDR3 spells CASSQGWGLAGGSSYNEQFF. The CDR3 DNA is TGTGCCAGCAGCCAAGGGTGGGGACTAGCGGGCGGGAGCTCCTACAATGAGCAGTTCTTC.

This clone appeared a single time. This chain uses TRBV7-4 with TRBJ2-5; perhaps TRBD2 as D (6 bases). Germline assignment: CDR1 SGHVT and CDR2 SQSDAQ. V was trimmed by 10 bases and J by 5 bases, leaving 20 bases between them. CDR3 length: 14 amino acids. As DNA, the CDR3 is TGTGCCACCTCGCGGGACCGACGGACGGAGACCCAGTACTTC. Protein: CATSRDRRTETQYF.

CDR3 amino acids: CASSLERWPSGVKAKNIQYF. The CDR3, as DNA: TGTGCCAGCAGCTTAGAGCGATGGCCTAGCGGGGTGAAGGCCAAAAACATTCAGTACTTC. The rearrangement links TRBV11-2 to TRBJ2-4; 9 nucleotides line up with TRBD2. Germline V lookup: CDR1 SGHAT, CDR2 FQNNGV. The CDR3 is 20 amino acids. Trimming cost V 0 bases and J 1 base; bases outside gene matches: 13.